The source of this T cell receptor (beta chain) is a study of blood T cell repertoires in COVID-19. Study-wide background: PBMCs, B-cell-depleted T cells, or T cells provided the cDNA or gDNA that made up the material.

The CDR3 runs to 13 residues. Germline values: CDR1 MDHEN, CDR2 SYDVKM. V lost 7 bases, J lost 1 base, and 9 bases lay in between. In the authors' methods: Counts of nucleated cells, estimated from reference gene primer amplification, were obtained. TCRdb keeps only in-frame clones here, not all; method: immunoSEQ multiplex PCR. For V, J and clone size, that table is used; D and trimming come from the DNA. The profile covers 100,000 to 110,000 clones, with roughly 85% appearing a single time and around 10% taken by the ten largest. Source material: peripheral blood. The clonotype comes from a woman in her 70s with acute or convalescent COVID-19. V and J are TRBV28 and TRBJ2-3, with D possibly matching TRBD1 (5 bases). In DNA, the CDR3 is TGTGCCAGCAAAGGGGCAGGCACAGATACGCAGTATTTT. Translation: CASKGAGTDTQYF.